This T cell receptor beta chain was retrieved from a study of identical twins (dated by TCRdb to about 2016). In the study overall: The study deep-sequenced TCR alpha and beta repertoires from monozygotic twins, unrelated adults of various ages and cord blood to test whether fetal clonotypes persist. To rule out contamination, replicate twin experiments were performed at different times with different library preparation protocols.

About this clonotype itself: It lacks a known antigen. No per-base quality is available; no much larger clone lies one base away.

The paper's findings and limits, for the study overall: Invariant T cells such as MAIT and iNKT could partly confound zero-insertion analyses, though diverse VJ usage argued against this for most clonotypes. Compared with coincidental sharing between unrelated individuals, out-of-frame TCR alpha sequences shared between twins showed an excess of sequences with low generation probability. Abundant cord blood beta clonotypes carried fewer insertions; young adult naive repertoires showed a weaker similar trend, while memory repertoires showed none. Because the same donors could not be followed over many years, the conclusions relied on cross-sectional statistical analysis. The excess sharing between twins in beta out-of-frame sequences was weaker because fewer shared sequences reduced the signal-to-noise ratio. Out-of-frame TCR alpha sharing in monozygotic twins was systematically underestimated by recombination models, whereas sharing between unrelated individuals was in agreement with the recombination models.

Compared with germline, V lacks 5 bases and J lacks 0 bases; bases without a gene match: 10. The CDR3 spans 17 residues, from the cysteine through the phenylalanine. Only the CDR3 part of the read is kept: 51 bases, read in frame from the first base. The germline V gene sets CDR1 to SGHVS and CDR2 to FQNEAQ. Receptors were amplified or captured by 5' RACE. Sequencing instrument: Illumina HiSeq 2000. A universal primer binding site was added through template switching, and the final cDNA carried a unique molecular identifier so that TCR cDNA molecules could be counted accurately. First-strand cDNA for TCR alpha and beta chains was synthesized from specific primers in the conserved constant-segment region. To control for contamination, every cDNA library carried two barcodes: a SMART-Mk sample barcode plus Illumina barcodes. TruSeq adapter sequences along with Illumina sample barcodes were introduced in two successive PCR steps. The Illumina HiSeq platform was used with custom primers to sequence TCR alpha and beta cDNA libraries. In the source study's methods: MiGEC processed the raw reads to extract unique molecular identifiers, while MiXCR was used to determine the CDR3 positions. For each individual, recombination models were inferred using an EM algorithm with the repgenHMM and IGoR tools. Shared clonotype analysis was performed with the tcR package in R, normalizing sharing by the product of cloneset sizes. Out-of-frame nonproductive sequences were analyzed to study raw recombination free of thymic and clonal selection effects. The raw public reads went through TCRdb reprocessing: fastp at Q25, MiXCR clone calling, in-frame beta chains kept. Each record represents a unique CDR3 protein, reported with the most common genes and DNA among its rows. Clone size and V and J calls follow TCRdb, not the original study. The sample table shows some 790,000 distinct CDR3 sequences, and 15% to 20% are seen once. The ten most abundant clones make up roughly 14% of the sample.

Every donor in the study was a healthy Caucasian. The twin cohort comprised three pairs of female monozygotic twins, all aged roughly 18 to 30 years. Peripheral blood mononuclear cells were the source from which RNA for the TCR libraries was isolated. This sample also appeared in a second study, on T cells expressing NK-cell markers. The second study's authors report: TCR beta-chain repertoires were profiled in sorted CD3+CD56+NKG2C+, CD3+CD56+NKG2C- and CD3+CD56-NKG2C+ T-cell subsets from fewer than 10 donors. Of the eight sequenced donors, seven were found to be HCMV-seropositive and one was found to be HCMV-seronegative. In several experiments an anti-gammadeltaTCR antibody was added to restrict sorting to alphabetaTCR-expressing T cells. In six donors, the dominant CD3+CD56+NKG2C+ clonotypes were found to rank among the top 10 CD8+ clonotypes and to make up roughly 1.0-7.5% of CD8+ T cells. Those dominant clonotypes were again the most abundant among CD3+CD56-NKG2C+ cells in a few donors, at about 28.3-60.1%. Whether the expanded NKG2C-expressing T cell clones were specific for HCMV antigens remained unclear. The study sequenced eight donors, all healthy volunteers chosen at random: three men and five women. A commercial ELISA kit detecting HCMV-specific IgG in serum was used to determine HCMV serostatus. Bulk peripheral blood T-cell repertoires were additionally sequenced from unsorted PBMC for roughly six donors. Reads were demultiplexed and grouped by UMI with MIGEC, and clonotypes were assembled and quantified with MiTCR. To remove erroneous sequences, TCR cDNA sequences were retained only when supported by two or more reads. The tcR package was used for downstream repertoire analysis, and clonotypes were matched across fractions by CDR3 nucleotide sequence plus V segment. VDJmatch was used to annotate antigen specificity against VDJdb, with one amino acid substitution in CDR3 allowed.

The chain joins TRBV7-8 to TRBJ2-1, with 7 central nucleotides matching TRBD2. Sequenced sample: PBMCs. This clonotype was obtained from a woman aged 18-35 years in good health. The DNA sequence is TGTGCCAGCAGCACGCTTAGCGGGTGGGGCTCCTACAATGAGCAGTTCTTC. This gives the protein CASSTLSGWGSYNEQFF.